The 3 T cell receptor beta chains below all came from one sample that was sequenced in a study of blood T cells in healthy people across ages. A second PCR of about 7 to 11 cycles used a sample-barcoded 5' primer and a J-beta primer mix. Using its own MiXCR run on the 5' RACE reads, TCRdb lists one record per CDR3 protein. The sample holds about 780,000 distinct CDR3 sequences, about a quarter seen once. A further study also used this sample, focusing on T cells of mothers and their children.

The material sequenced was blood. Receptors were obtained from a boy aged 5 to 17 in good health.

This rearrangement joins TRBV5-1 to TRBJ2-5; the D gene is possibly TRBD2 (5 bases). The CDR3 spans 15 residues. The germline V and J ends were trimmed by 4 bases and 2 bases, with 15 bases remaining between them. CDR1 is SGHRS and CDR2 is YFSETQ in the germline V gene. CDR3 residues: CASSAFTGSQETQYF. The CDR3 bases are TGCGCCAGCAGCGCCTTTACGGGGAGTCAAGAGACCCAGTACTTC.

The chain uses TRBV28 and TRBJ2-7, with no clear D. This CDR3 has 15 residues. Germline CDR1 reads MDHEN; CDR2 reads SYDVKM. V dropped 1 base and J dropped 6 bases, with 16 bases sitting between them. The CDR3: CASSLYEVEFAEQYF. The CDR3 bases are TGTGCCAGCAGTTTATATGAGGTGGAGTTTGCCGAGCAGTACTTC.

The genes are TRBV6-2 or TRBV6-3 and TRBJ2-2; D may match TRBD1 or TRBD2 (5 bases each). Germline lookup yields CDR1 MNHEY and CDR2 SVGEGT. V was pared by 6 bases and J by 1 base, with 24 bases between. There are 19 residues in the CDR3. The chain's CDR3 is CASSRGTTLITLNTGELFF. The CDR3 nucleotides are TGTGCCAGCAGCCGAGGGACCACGCTTATTACCCTGAACACCGGGGAGCTGTTTTTT.